In its sample, the clone carrying this T cell receptor (beta chain) was seen many times. Antigen unknown. What CD8 memory combined were CD45RO+ cells and CCR7-negative CD45RA+ TemRA cells. The source of the sample is a study of shared clonotypes between healthy human individuals. Study-level results: Around 5.4% of naive CD4 clonotypes were common to a handful of donors.

Only in-frame clones appear in the TCRdb table, and some are missing; sequencing was by immunoSEQ multiplex PCR. The table shows roughly 100,000 clones, with about 67% occurring only once. This CDR3 has 14 amino acids. The ends lost 2 bases at V and 5 bases at J; junction bases unmatched: 5. Germline assignment: CDR1 MNHEY and CDR2 SMNVEV (reference sequence). Material: memory CD8+ T cells sorted from blood. As for subset: CD45RO+ cells pooled with CCR7-negative TemRA cells. The chain links TRBV27 to TRBJ2-7; 8 bases match TRBD1. The receptor was isolated from a woman in her 30s in good health. The CDR3 DNA reads as TGTGCCAGCAGTTTAAGTGCAGGGGGCCACGAGCAGTACTTC. It specifies CASSLSAGGHEQYF.